The source of this T cell receptor (beta chain) is a study of blood T cell repertoires in COVID-19. Study as a whole: Collection of acute and convalescent COVID-19 samples took place in the United States, Italy and Spain. The cDNA or gDNA used as material had been derived from T cells, B-cell-depleted T cells, or PBMCs.

The CDR3 is made up of 14 amino acids. After removal of 6 bases from V and 7 bases from J, the junction contained 4 bases not matched to a gene. Germline CDR1 and CDR2: MNHEY and SVGAGI. Under the authors' procedure: Reference gene primer amplification in the assay estimated nucleated cell counts. Assay used: immunoSEQ multiplex PCR; TCRdb lists only in-frame clones, some missing. V and J calls and clone size are given by that table; D and trimming were obtained from the DNA. The sample lists approximately 240,000 clones, approximately 81% occurring once. The chain recombines TRBV6-5 with TRBJ2-1; TRBD2 aligns across 12 bases. Sequenced: peripheral blood. The sequence was collected from a woman in her sixties or seventies who had recovered from COVID-19. The DNA of the CDR3 is TGTGCCAGCAGCCCCGGGACTAGCGGGAATGAGCAGTTCTTC. This encodes CASSPGTSGNEQFF.